Listed below are T cell receptor beta chains from one sample, sequenced in a study of OX40 agonist ivuxolimab in advanced cancers. TCRdb's copy holds only in-frame clones and misses some; the assay was immunoSEQ multiplex PCR. The sample includes 98,000 or so clones, less than 90% of them seen just once. This sample comprised CD4+ or CD8+ T cells sorted from blood, obtained in a trial of the OX40 agonist ivuxolimab. The receptors derive from an adult with an advanced solid tumor such as melanoma, head and neck, liver or kidney cancer. Each CDR3 is given with its conserved first and last residue. The D gene is left open where the match is weak. A row's size may be missing; if present it is once, few, many or a size class.

d_call j_call v_call clone_size cdr3_aa cdr3_nt
TRBD2 TRBJ2-7 TRBV5-1 - CASRLAGSYEQYF TGCGCCAGCCGACTAGCGGGTTCCTACGAGCAGTACTTC
- TRBJ1-1 TRBV10-3 - CAISGGWGATEAFF TGTGCCATCAGTGGTGGGTGGGGGGCGACTGAAGCTTTCTTT
- TRBJ1-5 TRBV7-8 - CASSSRAGHPVGGNQPQHF TGTGCCAGCAGCTCAAGGGCGGGCCACCCCGTCGGGGGCAATCAGCCCCAGCATTTT
- TRBJ2-2 TRBV7-3 - CASSSGQTSTGELFF TGTGCCAGCAGCTCCGGACAGACGAGCACCGGGGAGCTGTTTTTT
- TRBJ2-3 TRBV2 - CASSEMAGWDTDTQYF TGTGCCAGCAGTGAAATGGCAGGGTGGGACACAGATACGCAGTATTTT
- TRBJ1-3 TRBV6-1 - CASSELSARTGNTIYF TGTGCCAGCAGTGAGTTATCGGCCAGGACTGGAAACACCATATATTTT
- TRBJ2-7 TRBV29-1 - CSVGSWSEQYF TGCAGCGTGGGTAGTTGGAGCGAGCAGTACTTC
- TRBJ1-2 TRBV28 - CASSAEGRNYGYTF TGTGCCAGCAGTGCCGAGGGGCGCAACTATGGCTACACCTTC
- TRBJ2-4 TRBV5-1 - CASSLALGSKNIQYF TGCGCCAGCAGCTTGGCCTTGGGGAGCAAAAACATTCAGTACTTC
- TRBJ2-3 TRBV7-2 - CASSFIARSSTDTQYF TGTGCCAGCAGCTTTATAGCGCGTTCTAGCACAGATACGCAGTATTTT
- TRBJ2-1 TRBV5-5 - CASSFLSTEQFF TGTGCCAGCAGCTTTCTGTCTACTGAGCAGTTCTTC
- TRBJ2-1 TRBV10-3 - CAISDNVGGEQFF TGTGCCATCAGTGATAACGTCGGCGGTGAGCAGTTCTTC
- TRBJ2-7 TRBV18 - CASSQPPEFQFSF TGTGCCAGCTCGCAACCTCCAGAGTTTCAGTTCTCCTTC
- TRBJ2-1 TRBV19 once CASTHGGFLGEQFF TGTGCCAGTACCCATGGGGGCTTTTTAGGTGAGCAGTTCTTC
TRBD2 TRBJ2-1 TRBV6-1 - CASSEGRLAGGPRPYNEQFF TGTGCCAGCAGTGAAGGGAGACTAGCGGGAGGCCCCCGACCTTACAATGAGCAGTTCTTC
- TRBJ1-1 TRBV5-1 - CASTGQTNTEAFF TGCGCCAGCACAGGACAGACGAACACTGAAGCTTTCTTT
- TRBJ1-1 TRBV6-1 - CATRRVGNTEAFF TGTGCCACCCGGAGGGTTGGGAACACTGAAGCTTTCTTT
- TRBJ2-1 TRBV19 once CASSKQRVSPDEQFF TGTGCCAGTAGTAAGCAGAGGGTCTCACCGGATGAGCAGTTCTTC
- TRBJ2-5 TRBV7-2 - CASSLVGRTVQETQYF TGTGCCAGCAGCTTGGTCGGACGGACAGTCCAAGAGACCCAGTACTTC